This record covers a single T cell receptor (beta chain). The antigen it binds to is not known. Base qualities are missing; no much larger clone stands one base away. The data stem from a study of blood T cell repertoires in COVID-19 (dated by TCRdb to the early 2020s). About the full investigation: The collaborator samples originated in the United States, Italy and Spain and spanned the acute and convalescent phases of COVID-19. The material from the prospective study consisted of cDNA or gDNA derived from T cells, B-cell-depleted T cells, or PBMCs. The dataset comprised deeply sampled blood TCRbeta repertoires from subjects exposed to, actively infected with, or recovered from COVID-19. The repertoires were released in a freely available public database intended as a resource for research on the immune response to SARS-CoV-2. The samples were drawn from the first 160 participants of the ongoing ImmuneRACE study and from some 1,300 subjects provided by 6 global collaborators. Nearly every sample came with metadata listing a de-identified subject ID, COVID-19 status, age in years and sex. HLA class I and class II types, where available, came from metadata supplied by the sample provider rather than from assay-based typing.

TCRbeta CDR3 regions were amplified from genomic DNA using the immunoSEQ Assay, a bias-controlled multiplex PCR. Per the original workflow: The number of nucleated cells in each sample was estimated from the amplification of reference gene primers within the assay. Sequence reads were collapsed and filtered to measure the absolute abundance of every unique TCRbeta CDR3 rearrangement. For each sample, productive Simpson clonality was calculated as the square root of Simpson's diversity index over productive rearrangements. TCRdb holds this immuneACCESS table with in-frame rearrangements only. Some clones are missing; in checked studies, unresolved V genes explain under half, and the rest has no known cause. The V and J calls and clone size come from that table; D and trimming were worked out from the DNA. In this sample the table shows some 150,000 clones, approximately 80% of which occur a single time. Around 15% of the sample rests with the top ten.

CDR3 length: 16 amino acids, cysteine to phenylalanine. The sequence is cut down to CDR3 DNA, 48 bases in frame from base 1. The germline V gene yields MNHEY for CDR1 and SVGAGI for CDR2. The junction shows trimming of 2 bases on V and 0 bases on J, and the gene matches do not reach 5 bases of it. Findings and caveats that apply to the study as a whole: The amount of clinical and demographic metadata varied by source and participant and was provided uncurated.

Enrolling through a virtual design, the prospective study's participants ranged in age from roughly 18 to 89 years and lived across some 23 United States geographic areas. To assign participants to cohorts, the prospective study relied on clinical history that participants themselves reported in a screening survey and a study questionnaire. Recovered participants in ImmuneRACE Cohort 3 were defined by two consecutive negative NP/OP PCR tests, clearance by a healthcare professional, or resolution of symptoms. Each participant in the prospective study had whole blood, serum and a nasopharyngeal or oropharyngeal swab collected by mobile phlebotomists. Prospective study participants could optionally give additional blood draws and questionnaires over an approximately 2-month period. Before DNA extraction, blood samples from the prospective study were shipped at room temperature or frozen.

This TCR was sampled from a man in his fifties who had recovered from COVID-19. The sequencing sample was made of PBMCs or T cells enriched from blood (not recorded which). The chain is made from TRBV6-5 and TRBJ1-1; TRBD1 matches 8 bases in the middle. Here is the DNA: TGTGCCAGCAGTTACCCTACAGGGGGTATGAACACTGAAGCTTTCTTT. Its protein is CASSYPTGGMNTEAFF.